This T cell receptor (beta chain) was observed in a study of Tregs in tolerant kidney transplant recipients. Germline CDR1 is LNHDA and CDR2 is SQIVND (reference sequence). This CDR3 contains 14 residues. With V trimmed by 7 bases and J by 7 bases, 11 bases remained unmatched. Thawed PBMCs were FACS-sorted into unstimulated CD4+CD25+CD127- regulatory T cells, CD4+CD25- non-regulatory cells, CD4 and CD8 cells. Assay: immunoSEQ multiplex PCR; the TCRdb copy retains only in-frame clones and omits some. The sample holds some 88,000 clones; about 92% are singletons and the top ten take 4.5% to 5%. This receptor was taken from a human donor in good health. Sequences were obtained from CD8+ T cells from blood. The chain combines TRBV19 with TRBJ2-3; 7 bases are shared with TRBD2. The chain's CDR3 is CASKRRGSLYTQYF. In DNA, the CDR3 is TGTGCCAGTAAACGGCGGGGGAGTTTGTATACGCAGTATTTT.